Shown below are 2 T cell receptor beta chains from a single sample sequenced in a study of molecular identifiers for immune sequencing clone quantification. TCRdb ran MiXCR on the PCR reads and lists one entry per CDR3 protein. This table holds just over 40,000 distinct CDR3 sequences, 18% found once. What was sequenced was naive CD8+ T cells from blood, with Jurkat cell RNA spiked in. Subset noted: FACS-sorted CD8+CD4-CCR7+CD45RA+ naive T cells. These receptors were obtained from a human donor in good health. Some libraries in this study had Jurkat cell RNA spiked in.

There are many counts of this clonotype. The chain recombines TRBV28 with TRBJ1-2; 7 positions match TRBD1. Looked up from germline, CDR1 is MDHEN and CDR2 is SYDVKM. The CDR3 sequence is 12 residues long. V trimming: 6 bases; J trimming: 6 bases; junction bases outside the gene matches: 4. The CDR3 coding sequence is TGTGCCAGCAGCGACAGGGCGGATGGCTACACCTTC. Translated, it gives CASSDRADGYTF.

At least ten counts were recorded for this clonotype. The V gene is TRBV7-3, the J gene TRBJ2-5; D is uncertain. CDR3 size: 16 residues. The ends were cut back, 5 bases at V and 2 bases at J, with 18 bases in the middle. Germline CDR1 SGHTA, CDR2 FQGTGA. The CDR3 DNA reads as TGTGCCAGCAGCCCTTCGGGCGGCGGATTACAAGAGACCCAGTACTTC. Amino acid sequence: CASSPSGGGLQETQYF.